This T cell receptor (beta chain) was retrieved from a study of radiotherapy plus CTLA-4 blockade in lung cancer. The method was immunoSEQ multiplex PCR; TCRdb's version includes in-frame clones alone and lacks a portion of them. The data show 60,000 to 75,000 clones, with 70% to 80% seen just once and roughly 15% held by the top ten. Worth noting for this clone: What it binds is not known.

Lung cancer patients with chemo-refractory metastatic non-small-cell disease were given focal radiation plus CTLA-4 blockade with ipilimumab. V lost 5 bases and J lost 3, with 13 bases in between. This CDR3 is built from 14 residues. In germline, CDR1 is LNHDA, CDR2 SQIVND (reference sequence). Findings and caveats of the study: Per reports, early blood T cell clone dynamics, plus interferon-beta, forecast response most strongly. Clones derived from tumor TCRs expanded in blood after radiotherapy plus ipilimumab.

The chain employs TRBV19 and TRBJ2-5; possible D gene TRBD1, 6 bases. The receptor comes from a human donor with non-small cell lung cancer whose response to radiotherapy plus ipilimumab could not be evaluated. Some clones in this sample may be carry-over from other donors' samples. The sequenced sample was peripheral blood, obtained from a patient treated with radiotherapy plus ipilimumab. The CDR3 DNA is TGTGCCAGTAGTCCTACCGGGACAAAAGAGACCCAGTACTTC. Translation: CASSPTGTKETQYF. The complete variable domain, with remaining parts taken from reference TRBV19 and TRBJ2-5, reads DGGITQSPKYLFRKEGQNVTLSCEQNLNHDAMYWYRQDPGQGLRLIYYSQIVNDFQKGDIAEGYSVSREKKESFPLTVTSAQKNPTAFYLCASSPTGTKETQYFGPGTRLLVL.